One T cell receptor (beta chain) is described in this entry. Followed over time, Seattle patients had been enrolled while infection was active. As processed by the authors: Reference gene primer amplification gave estimated nucleated cell counts. The protocol was immunoSEQ multiplex PCR, while the TCRdb copy is restricted to in-frame clones and leaves out a portion. V and J calls and clone size are those listed in that table; D and trimming were worked out from the DNA. The sample includes about 200,000 clones, more than 75% seen only once; the top ten take over 7%. There are 20 residues in the CDR3. These data come from a study of blood T cell repertoires in COVID-19.

Sequencing was done on a sample of peripheral blood. The V and J genes are TRBV7-5 and TRBJ1-2. TRBV7-5 is classified as a pseudogene. This clonotype originated in a woman aged 80 or older with COVID-19, enrolled during active disease. CDR3 amino acids: CASPSVLRRQPQGPLRSYTF. CDR3 in DNA: TGTGCCAGCCCTTCAGTCTTGAGGAGGCAGCCCCAAGGGCCCCTTAGGAGCTACACCTTC.